Each of the 13 T cell receptor beta chains below was sequenced from the same sample in a study of T-cell memory formation after mild COVID-19. TCRdb reanalysed the 5' RACE reads using MiXCR and keeps one entry per CDR3 protein. The sample includes under 450,000 distinct CDR3 sequences, around a fifth of them seen just once. Sequenced material: PBMCs or a T cell subset sorted from them (not recorded which). Receptors originate from a man younger than 30 who had mild COVID-19 (a few samples of this study predate the infection). Cell type and time point are not known.

V usage is TRBV19 and J usage is TRBJ2-7; tentatively, D is TRBD1 (6 bases). The germline CDR1 and CDR2 sequences are LNHDA and SQIVND (reference sequence). The CDR3 extends over 14 amino acids. V lost 4 bases and J lost 2, with 12 bases in between. CDR3 in DNA: TGTGCCAGTAGTACCAACAGGGTAACCTACGAGCAGTACTTC. Residues: CASSTNRVTYEQYF.

This clonotype has more than one count but fewer than ten. The chain links TRBV12-5 to TRBJ2-1, with 13 bases fitting TRBD2. The CDR3 length is 15 residues. Looked up from germline, CDR1 is LGHNT and CDR2 is FRNRAP. V trimming: 7 bases; J trimming: 8 bases; junction bases outside the gene matches: 8. The CDR3 sequence: CASALTSGGAHEQFF. The CDR3 DNA reads as TGTGCTAGTGCCCTAACTAGCGGGGGGGCCCATGAGCAGTTCTTC. The full variable domain, in which reference TRBV12-5 and TRBJ2-1 provide the parts outside the CDR3, is DARVTQTPRHKVTEMGQEVTMRCQPILGHNTVFWYRQTMMQGLELLAYFRNRAPLDDSGMPKDRFSAEMPDATLATLKIQPSEPRDSAVYFCASALTSGGAHEQFFGPGTRLTVL.

The CDR3 nucleotides are TGTGCCAGCAGTTACTCAAGGGGGACAACTAATGAAAAACTGTTTTTT. Its protein product is CASSYSRGTTNEKLFF. The V gene is TRBV6-6, the J gene TRBJ1-4; maybe TRBD1 (6 bases). Germline CDR1 is MNHNY and CDR2 is SVGAGI (reference sequence). The CDR3 is made up of 16 amino acids. Deletions cut 0 bases from V and 0 bases from J, with 8 bases between.

This clonotype was detected many times. The chain is built from TRBV3-1 and TRBJ2-5; TRBD1 or TRBD2 may be the D gene (5 bases each). The CDR3 is 13 amino acids. The V gene lost 5 bases and the J gene lost 5 bases, with 12 bases spanning the gap. In germline, CDR1 is LGHDT, CDR2 YNNKEL (reference sequence). The CDR3 DNA reads TGTGCCAGCAGCGGGGGTCTGGTGGAGACCCAGTACTTC. Its protein is CASSGGLVETQYF.

The V and J genes are TRBV7-6 and TRBJ2-5; TRBD2 matches at 12 bases. Germline CDR1 and CDR2: SGHVS and FNYEAQ. CDR3 size: 13 residues. With 2 bases clipped from V and 13 bases from J, the junction kept 5 bases outside the gene matches. CDR3 sequence reads: CASSLSSGGASYF. DNA for the CDR3: TGTGCCAGCAGCTTATCTAGCGGGGGGGCCTCGTACTTC.

This chain connects TRBV6-5 to TRBJ2-7; maybe TRBD2 (5 bases). The CDR3 has 16 amino acids. CDR1 is MNHEY, CDR2 SVGAGI, per germline. Between the trimmed V and J ends, which lost 1 base and 0 bases, there was a span of 13 bases. The CDR3, as DNA: TGTGCCAGCAGTTACTTCGGACGGGGAAGCTCCTACGAGCAGTACTTC. It translates to CASSYFGRGSSYEQYF.

The chain carries TRBV7-3 and TRBJ1-1; the D gene is possibly TRBD1 (6 bases). The CDR3 has 15 residues. The germline CDR1 and CDR2 sequences are SGHTA and FQGTGA. The germline V and J ends were trimmed by 2 bases and 11 bases, with 21 bases remaining between them. CDR3: CASSLQGGQGPAAFF. CDR3 DNA: TGTGCCAGCAGCTTACAAGGCGGTCAGGGGCCTGCGGCTTTCTTT.

V is TRBV11-3 and J is TRBJ2-1; D gene ambiguous. Germline V gene lookup returns CDR1 SGHNT and CDR2 YENEEA. V was cut by 3 bases and J by 9 bases, with 9 bases left in between. This CDR3 contains 12 residues. CDR3 residues: CASSLRGAEQFF. The DNA for the CDR3 is TGTGCCAGCAGCTTGAGAGGCGCTGAGCAGTTCTTC.

This clonotype was recorded a few times. This chain uses TRBV20-1 with TRBJ2-2; TRBD1 agrees at 8 bases. CDR1 is DFQATT, CDR2 SNEGSKA, per germline (reference sequence). The CDR3 is made up of 16 amino acids. With 3 bases clipped from V and 4 bases from J, the junction kept 10 bases outside the gene matches. Here the CDR3 reads CSARPFSGGGTGELFF. CDR3 nucleotides: TGCAGTGCTAGGCCGTTCTCAGGGGGCGGCACCGGGGAGCTGTTTTTT.

The chain employs TRBV5-1 and TRBJ2-7; TRBD1 aligns across 7 bases. The CDR3 is 15 amino acids. The germline V gene encodes CDR1 SGHRS and CDR2 YFSETQ. The V and J ends lost 7 bases and 3 bases, in that order; junction bases with no gene match: 13. The DNA for the CDR3 is TGCGCCAGCCGCCAAGGGGGCAGTCGAATCTACGAGCAGTACTTC. Encoded protein: CASRQGGSRIYEQYF.

This rearrangement joins TRBV7-2 to TRBJ2-4; perhaps TRBD1 as D (7 bases). CDR3 length equals 16 residues. V was clipped by 3 bases and J by 8 bases, with 20 bases between them. Germline V CDR1 and CDR2: SGHTA, FQGNSA. For the CDR3, the DNA is TGTGCCAGCAGCTTCTCAGGGGGACTCAAAGCGTACATTCAGTACTTC. Its protein product is CASSFSGGLKAYIQYF.

This clonotype has a handful of counts. The V call is TRBV5-1, the J call TRBJ1-5; D possibly corresponds to TRBD1 (5 bases). The CDR3 covers 18 residues. Germline V gene lookup returns CDR1 SGHRS and CDR2 YFSETQ. With 4 bases removed from V and 2 bases from J, the gap between germline ends came to 22 bases. This CDR3 reads CASSLRQTWFLRNQPQHF. CDR3 coding DNA: TGCGCCAGCAGCCTCCGACAGACCTGGTTTCTTCGCAATCAGCCCCAGCATTTT.

This clonotype was found many times. The chain is built from TRBV5-1 and TRBJ2-1; D is possibly TRBD1 (5 bases). V was shortened by 0 bases and J by 9 bases, with 13 bases between the two germline ends. CDR1 and CDR2 from the germline V gene are SGHRS and YFSETQ. The CDR3 contains 14 residues. The CDR3 sequence: CASSLVPLRGEQFF. The CDR3 DNA is TGCGCCAGCAGCTTGGTGCCCTTAAGGGGTGAGCAGTTCTTC.